This TCR beta chain was captured in a study of molecular identifiers for immune sequencing clone quantification. Broader study findings: More than 98% of effector molecules, versus under 1% of naive-cell molecules, belonged to clones above 20 RNA copies.

CDR1 is MNHNY, CDR2 SVGAGI, per germline (reference sequence). CDR3 length equals 14 residues. In regard to this clonotype: Antigen unknown. A junction boundary mismatches the germline segment, possibly from a read error.

TCRdb analysed the PCR reads with MiXCR anew, one entry per CDR3 protein. The sample holds tens of thousands of distinct CDR3 sequences, 15% to 20% seen once. The chain uses TRBV6-6 and TRBJ1-1; 10 bases fit TRBD1. The TCR originated in a human donor in good health. Some libraries in this study had Jurkat cell RNA spiked in. Sequencing was carried out using naive CD8+ T cells from blood, with Jurkat cell RNA spiked in. Subset: FACS-sorted CD8+CD4-CCR7+CD45RA+ naive T cells. CDR3 bases: TGTGGCAGCATTCGGGACAGGGGGAACACTGAAGCTTTCTTT. This sequence encodes CGSIRDRGNTEAFF.